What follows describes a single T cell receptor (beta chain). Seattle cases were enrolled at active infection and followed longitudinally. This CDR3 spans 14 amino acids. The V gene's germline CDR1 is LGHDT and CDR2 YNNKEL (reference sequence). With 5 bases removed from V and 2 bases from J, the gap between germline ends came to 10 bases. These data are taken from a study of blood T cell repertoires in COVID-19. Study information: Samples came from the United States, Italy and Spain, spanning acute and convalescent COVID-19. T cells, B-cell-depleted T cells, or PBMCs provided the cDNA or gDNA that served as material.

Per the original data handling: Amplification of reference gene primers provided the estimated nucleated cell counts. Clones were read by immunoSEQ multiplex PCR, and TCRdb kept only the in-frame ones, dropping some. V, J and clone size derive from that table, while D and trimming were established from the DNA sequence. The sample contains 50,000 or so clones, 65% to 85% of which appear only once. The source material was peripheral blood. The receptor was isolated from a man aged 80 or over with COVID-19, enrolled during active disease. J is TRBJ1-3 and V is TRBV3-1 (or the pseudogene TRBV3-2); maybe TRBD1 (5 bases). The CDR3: CASSGRGAGNTIYF. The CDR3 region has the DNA TGTGCCAGCAGCGGTCGGGGGGCTGGAAACACCATATATTTT.